This paragraph reports one T cell receptor beta chain. This sample is drawn from a study of shared T cell receptors in the human thymus. Germline assignment: CDR1 SGDLS and CDR2 YYNGEE. This CDR3 is built from 15 residues. J gave up 4 bases and V 3 bases, and 5 bases lay outside the gene matches. The data were produced by immunoSEQ multiplex PCR, yet TCRdb's version contains in-frame clones alone and is incomplete. The data contain about 660,000 clones, approximately 87% of them singletons. Another study also made use of these data, one on human thymus T cells. As reported in that work: Corrective heart surgery yielded the resections from which the thymus tissue came. Gene usage for V and J segments appeared biased in thymic and blood repertoires. Highly overlapping thymic repertoires in unrelated individuals were reported by related research.

This sequence originates from a boy under three years old with a congenital heart defect. The rearrangement joins TRBV9 to TRBJ1-3, with 9 positions matching TRBD1. The sample was thymocytes. The CDR3 DNA reads as TGTGCCAGCAGCGACCAGACAGGGGGAGGAAACACCATATATTTT. It is translated as CASSDQTGGGNTIYF. The whole variable domain, remainder taken from reference TRBV9 and TRBJ1-3, is DSGVTQTPKHLITATGQRVTLRCSPRSGDLSVYWYQQSLDQGLQFLIQYYNGEERAKGNILERFSAQQFPDLHSELNLSSLELGDSALYFCASSDQTGGGNTIYFGEGSWLTVV.